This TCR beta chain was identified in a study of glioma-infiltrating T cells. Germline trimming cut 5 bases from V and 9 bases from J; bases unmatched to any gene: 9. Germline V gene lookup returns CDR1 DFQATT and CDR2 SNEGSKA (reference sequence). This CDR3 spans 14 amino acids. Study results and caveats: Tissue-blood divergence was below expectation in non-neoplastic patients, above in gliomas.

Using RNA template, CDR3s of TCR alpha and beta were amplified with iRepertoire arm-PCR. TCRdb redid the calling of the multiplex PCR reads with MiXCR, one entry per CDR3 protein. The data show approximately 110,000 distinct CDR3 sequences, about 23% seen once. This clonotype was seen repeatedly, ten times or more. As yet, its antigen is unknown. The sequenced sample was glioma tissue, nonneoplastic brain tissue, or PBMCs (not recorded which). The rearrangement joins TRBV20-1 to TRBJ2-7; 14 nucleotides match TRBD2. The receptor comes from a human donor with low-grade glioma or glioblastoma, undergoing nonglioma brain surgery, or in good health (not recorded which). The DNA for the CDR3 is TGCAGTGCTGCACCGGGACTAGCGGGAGCAGGGCAGTACTTC. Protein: CSAAPGLAGAGQYF.